This T cell receptor beta chain was observed in a study of control samples from healthy donors and cancer patients. Germline V CDR1 and CDR2: MDHEN, SYDVKM. Trimming removed 4 bases from V and 5 bases from J, with 12 bases in between. The CDR3 covers 14 residues. Here immunoSEQ multiplex PCR was the method, and the copy in TCRdb shows in-frame clones only, minus some. The sample includes 50,000 to 70,000 clones, about 96% of them seen just once. This rearrangement joins TRBV28 to TRBJ2-1; a weak D match, TRBD2 (6 bases). The sequenced sample consisted of blood. The clonotype was recovered from a woman between 18 and 29 years old in good health. Written as DNA, the CDR3 is TGTGCCAGCAGTTCCCCGCCGGGGGACAATGAGCAGTTCTTC. Encoded protein: CASSSPPGDNEQFF.